This TCR beta chain was profiled in a study of blood T cell repertoires in COVID-19. The J segment lost 4 bases and the V segment lost 3 bases, leaving 4 bases of the junction unmatched. CDR1 and CDR2 (germline): DFQATT, SNEGSKA (reference sequence). The CDR3 runs to 13 residues. Authors' analysis steps: Estimated nucleated cell counts came from reference gene primer amplification. TCRdb's copy holds only in-frame clones and misses some; the assay was immunoSEQ multiplex PCR. V and J calls and clone size are given by that table; D and trimming were obtained from the DNA. The sample records approximately 130,000 clones, approximately 77% being singletons.

Material for sequencing was peripheral blood. The TCR was taken from an older man with acute or convalescent COVID-19. The rearrangement joins TRBV20-1 to TRBJ2-5; 8 bases line up with TRBD1. In nucleotides, the CDR3 is TGCAGTGCTAGTCGGACAGGGCGAGAGACCCAGTACTTC. It translates to CSASRTGRETQYF.